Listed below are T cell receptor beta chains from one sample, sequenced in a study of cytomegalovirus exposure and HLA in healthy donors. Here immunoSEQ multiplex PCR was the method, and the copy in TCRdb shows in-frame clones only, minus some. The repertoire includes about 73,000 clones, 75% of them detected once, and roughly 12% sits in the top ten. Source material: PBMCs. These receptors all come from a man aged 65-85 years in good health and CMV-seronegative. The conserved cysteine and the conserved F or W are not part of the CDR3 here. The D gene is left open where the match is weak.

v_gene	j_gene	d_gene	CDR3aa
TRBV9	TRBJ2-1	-	ASSVEPTGSYNEQF
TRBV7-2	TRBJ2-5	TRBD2	ASSLALGGGETQY
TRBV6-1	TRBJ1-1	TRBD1	ASRKQGEHEAF
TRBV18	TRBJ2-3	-	ASSPSAPPDTQY
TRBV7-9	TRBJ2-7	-	ASTGSGEGEQY
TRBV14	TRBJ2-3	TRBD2	ASSQDLAGGTTDTQY
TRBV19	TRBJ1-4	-	ASSPGGLATNEKLF
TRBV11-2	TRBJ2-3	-	ASSHTTQY
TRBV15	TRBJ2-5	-	ATSRGREETQY
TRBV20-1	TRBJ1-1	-	SANSETEAF
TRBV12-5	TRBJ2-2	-	ASGFVSGGSGELF
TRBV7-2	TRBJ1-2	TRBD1	ASSPQGVGGYT
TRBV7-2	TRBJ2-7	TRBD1	ASSSQTGPYEQY
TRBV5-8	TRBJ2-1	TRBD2	ASSVSGSSYNEQF
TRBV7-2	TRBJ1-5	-	ASSLAQGQPQH
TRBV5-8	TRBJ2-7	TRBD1	ASSFFRSTGASSYEQY
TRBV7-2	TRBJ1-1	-	ASSLQENTEAF
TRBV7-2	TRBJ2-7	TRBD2	ASSPTSGSLYEQY
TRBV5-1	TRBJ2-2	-	ASSLGQELTGELF
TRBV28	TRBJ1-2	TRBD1	ASRTGIFYGYT
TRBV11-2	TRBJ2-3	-	ASSALGAGNTDTQY
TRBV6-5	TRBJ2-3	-	ASRPPVTDTQY
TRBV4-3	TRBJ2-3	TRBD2	ASSQLPPASGTFTDTQY
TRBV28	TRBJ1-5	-	ASNQVPQPQH
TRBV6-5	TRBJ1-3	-	ASSRERASGNTIY
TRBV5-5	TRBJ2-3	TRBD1	ASSLGAGGRDTQY
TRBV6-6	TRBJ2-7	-	ASSDQAGGRPYEQY
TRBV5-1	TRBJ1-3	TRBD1	ASSLVSVGQSGNTIY
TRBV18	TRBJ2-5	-	ASSPIDETQY
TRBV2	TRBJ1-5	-	ASSQEGAINQPQH
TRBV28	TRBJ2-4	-	ASSLAGWTALAKNIQY
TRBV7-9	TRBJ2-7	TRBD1	ASSVGTAIYEQY
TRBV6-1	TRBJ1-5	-	ASSAEVQGQPQH
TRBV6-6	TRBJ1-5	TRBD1	ATAKHRGNNQPQH
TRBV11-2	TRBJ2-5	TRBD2	ASSPGLAGGQETQY
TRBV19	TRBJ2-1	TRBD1	ASSPLLDRGTKDEQF
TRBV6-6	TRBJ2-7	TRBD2	ASSHLAGGFDEQY
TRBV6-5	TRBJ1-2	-	ASSYGQTNYGYT
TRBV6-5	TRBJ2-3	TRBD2	ASSYSGGRPDTQY
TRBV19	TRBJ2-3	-	ASSIGGAEDTQY
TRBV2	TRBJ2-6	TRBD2	ASRGGYSGANVLT
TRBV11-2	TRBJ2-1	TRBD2	ASSLVAGVSYNEQF